The entry that follows covers one T cell receptor beta chain sequence. The sample originates from a study of blood T cell repertoires in COVID-19. About the study: COVID-19 samples from acute and convalescent phases originated in the United States, Italy and Spain.

The CDR3 has 16 amino acids. Losses at the gene ends were 4 bases for V and 2 bases for J; bases not matched to a gene: 6. Germline V CDR1 and CDR2: SGHNT, YYREEE (reference sequence). Per the original data handling: It was from reference gene primer amplification that nucleated cell counts were estimated. TCRdb's copy holds only in-frame clones and misses some; the assay was immunoSEQ multiplex PCR. Clone size and V and J calls were adopted from that table, with D and trimming inferred from the DNA. In the table there are roughly 180,000 clones, about 81% of which are singletons. This TCR came from a woman older than 75 with COVID-19, enrolled during active disease. The source material was peripheral blood. The chain links TRBV5-4 to TRBJ2-5; TRBD2 agrees at 12 bases. This chain's CDR3 is CASSQRTSGTQETQYF. The CDR3 DNA reads as TGTGCCAGCAGCCAGCGGACTAGCGGGACACAAGAGACCCAGTACTTC.